The T cell receptor (beta chain) under discussion was sequenced for a study of blood T cell repertoires in COVID-19. About the research overall: The United States, Italy and Spain supplied acute and convalescent COVID-19 samples.

Sequencing was performed with immunoSEQ multiplex PCR; in TCRdb, only in-frame clones are kept and a portion is missing. The sample has approximately 450,000 clones, about 89% seen once. The CDR3 consists of 15 residues. V was shortened by 5 bases and J by 0 bases, with 12 bases between the two germline ends. CDR1 MNHEY and CDR2 SVGAGI come from the germline V gene. This sequence joins TRBV6-5 and TRBJ2-3, with a weak D call TRBD2 (5 bases). The origin of this receptor is a young woman with acute or convalescent COVID-19. Sequencing was carried out using peripheral blood. The CDR3: CASSLATASTDTQYF. CDR3 bases: TGTGCCAGCAGTCTAGCTACAGCTAGCACAGATACGCAGTATTTT.